The clone carrying this T cell receptor beta chain was found once. Its specificity is not known. This entry is derived from a study of graft-versus-host responses after intestinal transplantation. Study details: Induction using anti-thymocyte globulin, followed by tacrolimus and steroids for about three years, was given to all recipients. Findings of the study overall: The presence of high graft-versus-host to host-versus-graft clonal ratios in allografts characterized patients with graft-donor T cell macrochimerism. Ileal or blood samples showed some GvH clones first, and such clones were also found in recipient marrow. GvH clone levels peaked in circulation, and this peak was associated with early post-transplant HvG declines.

Germline CDR1 reads PRHDT; CDR2 reads FYEKMQ (reference sequence). V was cut by 5 bases and J by 4 bases, with 9 bases left in between. The CDR3 contains 12 residues. The method was immunoSEQ multiplex PCR; TCRdb's version includes in-frame clones alone and lacks a portion of them. The data show more than 95,000 clones, roughly nine tenths seen once. The receptor's source is a human donor who received an intestinal transplant. The V gene is TRBV13, the J gene TRBJ2-7, with a possible D match to TRBD1 (6 bases). The material sequenced was unstimulated CD4+ T cells sorted from spleen or lymph node cells, taken before intestinal transplant. DNA for the CDR3: TGTGCCAGCAGCCCGGACAGATACGAGCAGTACTTC. Encoded protein: CASSPDRYEQYF.